This is a list of T cell receptor beta chains from one sample in a study of cytomegalovirus exposure and HLA in healthy donors. Assay used: immunoSEQ multiplex PCR; TCRdb lists only in-frame clones, some missing. Of roughly 150,000 clones listed, around four fifths were seen once; the top ten hold approximately 2.7%. The specimen was PBMCs. The source is a boy younger than 10 in good health and CMV-seronegative. Both conserved end residues are part of each CDR3. D genes are given only for firm matches. The listing skips clone size in some rows; elsewhere it reads once, few, many or a size class.

d_call j_call v_call clone_size cdr3_aa cdr3_nt
TRBD2 TRBJ2-1 TRBV12-5 once CASGLEAGGRAGQFF TGTGCTAGTGGTTTGGAAGCGGGGGGGCGGGCTGGGCAGTTCTTC
NA TRBJ1-1 TRBV7-9 once CASSSLRQRAFF TGTGCCAGCAGCTCTCTCCGGCAGCGAGCTTTCTTT
NA TRBJ1-1 TRBV28 NA CASRLQYTEAFF TGTGCCAGCAGGCTGCAGTACACTGAAGCTTTCTTT
NA TRBJ2-2 TRBV5-1 NA CASMGEVAGELFF TGCGCCAGCATGGGGGAGGTCGCCGGGGAGCTGTTTTTT
NA TRBJ1-1 TRBV27 once CASSLSGGRTEAFF TGTGCCAGCAGTTTGTCGGGGGGGAGAACTGAAGCTTTCTTT
TRBD2 TRBJ2-5 TRBV6-5 NA CASSFSSSGQETQYF TGTGCCAGCAGTTTTTCATCTAGCGGACAAGAGACCCAGTACTTC
TRBD1 TRBJ2-7 TRBV28 NA CASSFSDRFSYEQYF TGTGCCAGCAGTTTTTCGGACAGGTTCTCCTACGAGCAGTACTTC
NA TRBJ2-7 TRBV25-1 NA CASSDLFEQYF TGTGCCAGCAGTGACCTATTCGAGCAGTACTTC
NA TRBJ1-1 TRBV7-2 NA CASSPQGWDTEAFF TGTGCCAGCAGCCCACAGGGTTGGGACACTGAAGCTTTCTTT
TRBD1 TRBJ2-1 TRBV5-1 NA CASSSTRGPYNEQFF TGCGCCAGCAGTTCAACCAGGGGGCCCTACAATGAGCAGTTCTTC
NA TRBJ1-6 TRBV15 NA CATSRHSYNSPLHF TGTGCCACCAGCAGACACTCCTATAATTCACCCCTCCACTTT